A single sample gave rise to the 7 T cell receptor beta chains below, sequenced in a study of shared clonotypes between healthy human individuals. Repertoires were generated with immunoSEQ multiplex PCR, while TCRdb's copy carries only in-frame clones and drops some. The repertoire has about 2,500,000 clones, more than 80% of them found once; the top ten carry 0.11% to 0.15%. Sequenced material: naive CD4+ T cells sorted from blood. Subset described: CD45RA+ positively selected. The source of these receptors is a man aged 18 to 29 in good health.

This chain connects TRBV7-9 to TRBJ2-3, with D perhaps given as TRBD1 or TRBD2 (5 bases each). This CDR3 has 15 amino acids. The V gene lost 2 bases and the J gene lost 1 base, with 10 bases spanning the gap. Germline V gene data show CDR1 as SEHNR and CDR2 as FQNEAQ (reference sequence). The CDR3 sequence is CASSLPGGGTDTQYF. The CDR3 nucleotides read TGTGCCAGCAGCTTACCTGGGGGAGGCACAGATACGCAGTATTTT.

Written as DNA, the CDR3 is TGTGCCAGCAGTTACCGGGAGGGGACAGGGGACCGTGGCTACACCTTC. Its protein is CASSYREGTGDRGYTF. V usage is TRBV6-6 and J usage is TRBJ1-2, with 10 positions matching TRBD1. Germline V gene lookup returns CDR1 MNHNY and CDR2 SVGAGI (reference sequence). J was trimmed by 7 bases and V by 2 bases; bases with no gene match: 10. There are 16 residues in the CDR3.

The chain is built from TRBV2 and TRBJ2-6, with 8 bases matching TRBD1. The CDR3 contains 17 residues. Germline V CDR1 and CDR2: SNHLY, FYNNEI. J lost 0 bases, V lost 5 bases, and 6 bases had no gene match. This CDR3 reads CASSRTGLLSGANVLTF. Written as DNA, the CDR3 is TGTGCCAGCAGTAGGACAGGGCTCCTCTCTGGGGCCAACGTCCTGACTTTC.

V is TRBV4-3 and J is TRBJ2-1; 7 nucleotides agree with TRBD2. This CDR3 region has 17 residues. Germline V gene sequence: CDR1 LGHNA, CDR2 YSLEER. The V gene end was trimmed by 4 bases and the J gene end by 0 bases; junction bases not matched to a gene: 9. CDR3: CASSPFEGGSSYNEQFF. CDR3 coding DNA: TGCGCCAGCAGCCCTTTCGAAGGCGGGAGCTCCTACAATGAGCAGTTCTTC.

The DNA for the CDR3 is TGTGCCAGCAGCTTAGCGGGGCTAGGCGAGCAGTACTTC. Amino acid sequence: CASSLAGLGEQYF. The gene calls are TRBV7-6 and TRBJ2-7; possibly TRBD1 for D (5 bases). The V gene's germline CDR1 is SGHVS and CDR2 FNYEAQ. V was shortened by 0 bases and J by 6 bases, with 9 bases between the two germline ends. The CDR3 has 13 amino acids.

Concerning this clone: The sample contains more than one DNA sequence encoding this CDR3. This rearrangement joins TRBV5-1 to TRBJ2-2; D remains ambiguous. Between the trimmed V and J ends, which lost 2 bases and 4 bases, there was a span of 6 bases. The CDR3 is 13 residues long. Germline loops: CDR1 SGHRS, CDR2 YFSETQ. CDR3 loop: CASSFGGTGELFF. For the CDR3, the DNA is TGCGCCAGCAGCTTCGGTGGCACCGGGGAGCTGTTTTTT. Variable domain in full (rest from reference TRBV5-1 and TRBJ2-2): KAGVTQTPRYLIKTRGQQVTLSCSPISGHRSVSWYQQTPGQGLQFLFEYFSETQRNKGNFPGRFSGRQFSNSRSEMNVSTLELGDSALYLCASSFGGTGELFFGEGSRLTVL.

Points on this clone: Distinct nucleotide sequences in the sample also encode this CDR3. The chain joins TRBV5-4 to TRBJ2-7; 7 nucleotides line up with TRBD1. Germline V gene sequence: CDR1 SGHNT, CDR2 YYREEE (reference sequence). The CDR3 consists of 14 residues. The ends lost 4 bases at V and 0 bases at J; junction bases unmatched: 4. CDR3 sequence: CASSLRDSSYEQYF. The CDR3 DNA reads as TGTGCCAGCAGCCTCAGGGACAGCTCCTACGAGCAGTACTTC.